This passage covers 25 T cell receptor beta chains from one sample sequenced in a study of CD8+ T cells in alopecia areata. cDNA prepared by RNA extraction and subsequent reverse transcription served as the template for sequencing. Data came from immunoSEQ multiplex PCR; TCRdb stores just in-frame clones and leaves some out. The repertoire holds fewer than 250,000 clones, with 43% as singletons. Treatment here: oral pan-JAK inhibitor, 5-10 mg twice daily. The sequencing here drew on CD4+ T cells sorted from blood, taken at approximately week 36, from a patient treated with tofacitinib. These receptors came from a human donor with alopecia areata.

This clone was observed a handful of times. This chain links TRBV29-1 with TRBJ2-1, with 7 bases matching TRBD1. The CDR3 sequence is 14 residues long. V was pared by 7 bases and J by 8 bases, with 14 bases of the junction left unmatched. Germline V gives CDR1 SQVTM, CDR2 ANQGSEA. The CDR3 spells CSAGGRQGKDEQFF. CDR3 nucleotides: TGCAGCGCTGGGGGAAGACAGGGTAAGGATGAGCAGTTCTTC.

This sequence joins TRBV5-1 and TRBJ1-1; D remains unclear. CDR3 length equals 13 residues. CDR1 SGHRS and CDR2 YFSETQ come from the germline V gene. Trimming pared 0 bases from V and 3 bases from J, leaving 6 bases between. CDR3 in DNA: TGCGCCAGCAGCTTGGCGGCAGACACTGAAGCTTTCTTT. It codes for CASSLAADTEAFF.

The chain combines TRBV29-1 with TRBJ2-3; D ambiguous. V gave up 5 bases and J gave up 0 bases, with 12 bases separating them. This CDR3 contains 14 residues. In germline, CDR1 is SQVTM, CDR2 ANQGSEA. The CDR3 protein is CSVHKQISTDTQYF. The DNA for the CDR3 is TGCAGCGTTCATAAACAGATTAGCACAGATACGCAGTATTTT.

The CDR3 sequence: CASSRQGTDTQYF. The CDR3 bases are TGTGCCAGCAGTCGACAGGGGACAGATACGCAGTATTTT. The chain employs TRBV27 and TRBJ2-3; TRBD1 matches 8 bases. The CDR3 runs 13 residues. V was clipped by 5 bases and J by 3 bases; unmatched bases: 1. Germline V gene sequence: CDR1 MNHEY, CDR2 SMNVEV (reference sequence).

The V call is TRBV7-9, the J call TRBJ2-5; the D is unclear. The length of the CDR3 is 12 residues. The V gene lost 0 bases and the J gene lost 5 bases, with 4 bases spanning the gap. Germline V gene data show CDR1 as SEHNR and CDR2 as FQNEAQ (reference sequence). The CDR3 sequence is CASSLAGETQYF. DNA for the CDR3: TGTGCCAGCAGCTTAGCTGGGGAGACCCAGTACTTC.

The CDR3 nucleotides read TGTGCCAGCAGCTTGGACGGCACGTTGAACACTGAAGCTTTCTTT. This encodes CASSLDGTLNTEAFF. The chain has TRBV5-4 and TRBJ1-1; D unclear. The ends were cut back, 0 bases at V and 0 bases at J, with 9 bases in the middle. The V gene's germline CDR1 is SGHNT and CDR2 YYREEE (reference sequence). The CDR3 is 15 residues long.

The sample holds many counts of this clone. The V call is TRBV12-5, the J call TRBJ1-1, with D unclear. Germline V gene lookup returns CDR1 LGHNT and CDR2 FRNRAP. The germline V and J ends were trimmed by 2 bases and 3 bases, with 7 bases remaining between them. This CDR3 has 13 amino acids. The CDR3: CASGLSGDTEAFF. The CDR3, as DNA: TGTGCTAGTGGTTTGAGCGGAGACACTGAAGCTTTCTTT.

The chain links TRBV19 to TRBJ2-3; 7 nucleotides agree with TRBD1. V was clipped by 5 bases and J by 1 base; unmatched bases: 6. This CDR3 contains 15 residues. The germline CDR1 and CDR2 sequences are LNHDA and SQIVND (reference sequence). The CDR3 sequence: CASSPRTGRTDTQYF. The CDR3 DNA follows: TGTGCCAGTAGTCCCAGGACAGGACGCACAGATACGCAGTATTTT. The variable domain in full, with the rest retrieved from reference TRBV19 and TRBJ2-3, is DGGITQSPKYLFRKEGQNVTLSCEQNLNHDAMYWYRQDPGQGLRLIYYSQIVNDFQKGDIAEGYSVSREKKESFPLTVTSAQKNPTAFYLCASSPRTGRTDTQYFGPGTRLTVL.

The rearrangement uses TRBV6-6 and TRBJ2-7; D is ambiguous. The CDR3 is made up of 13 amino acids. CDR1 and CDR2 (germline): MNHNY, SVGAGI (reference sequence). Trimming took off 6 bases at V and 5 bases at J, with 14 bases between the two ends. The CDR3 region has the DNA TGTGCCAGCAGCCCGCCCAGTTCGAACGAGCAGTACTTC. Amino acids: CASSPPSSNEQYF.

The V and J genes are TRBV7-2 and TRBJ2-5; 10 nucleotides match TRBD2. The V gene's germline CDR1 is SGHTA and CDR2 FQGNSA. V gave up 2 bases and J gave up 2 bases; unmatched junction bases: 8. CDR3 size: 17 residues. The CDR3 loop reads CASSLQVRTSGQETQYF. The CDR3 DNA sequence: TGTGCCAGCAGCTTACAAGTAAGGACTAGCGGACAAGAGACCCAGTACTTC.

This chain connects TRBV29-1 to TRBJ1-4; D gene unclear. The CDR3 totals 14 residues. Trimming took 6 bases from V and 6 from J, leaving 17 bases between them. Germline loops: CDR1 SQVTM, CDR2 ANQGSEA. The CDR3 sequence: CSVVKSGDDEKLFF. CDR3 nucleotide sequence: TGCAGCGTGGTGAAGTCGGGCGATGATGAAAAACTGTTTTTT. Variable domain in full (rest from reference TRBV29-1 and TRBJ1-4): SAVISQKPSRDICQRGTSLTIQCQVDSQVTMMFWYRQQPGQSLTLIATANQGSEATYESGFVIDKFPISRPNLTFSTLTVSNMSPEDSSIYLCSVVKSGDDEKLFFGSGTQLSVL.

This clone was seen a few times. The J gene is TRBJ1-5, the V gene TRBV6-5, with D perhaps matching TRBD1 (5 bases). V lost 5 bases and J 7 bases, leaving 12 bases between the germline ends. Germline V gives CDR1 MNHEY, CDR2 SVGAGI. This CDR3 is 13 amino acids long. CDR3 coding DNA: TGTGCCAGCAGTCAACAGGTCAGGCAGCCCCAGCATTTT. It codes for CASSQQVRQPQHF.

This clone was seen only once. The genes are TRBV25-1 and TRBJ2-3; no clear D gene. The CDR3 extends over 13 amino acids. Germline-derived CDR1 and CDR2 are MGHDK and SYGVNS. V was trimmed by 5 bases and J by 6 bases, leaving 12 bases between them. CDR3 in DNA: TGTGCCAGCAGTCTCCGGGCGATCGATACGCAGTATTTT. Residues: CASSLRAIDTQYF. Together with reference TRBV25-1 and TRBJ2-3, the CDR3 gives the full variable domain: EADIYQTPRYLVIGTGKKITLECSQTMGHDKMYWYQQDPGMELHLIHYSYGVNSTEKGDLSSESTVSRIRTEHFPLTLESARPSHTSQYLCASSLRAIDTQYFGPGTRLTVL.

There are a few counts of this clone. The V and J genes are TRBV19 and TRBJ2-3; 9 bases align to TRBD2. This CDR3 comprises 15 residues. The germline V gene has CDR1 LNHDA and CDR2 SQIVND (reference sequence). V dropped 5 bases and J dropped 2; count of bases not matched to a gene: 5. DNA for the CDR3: TGTGCCAGTAGTGCGCGACTAGCGGCCACAGATACGCAGTATTTT. Encoded protein: CASSARLAATDTQYF.

J is TRBJ2-2 and V is TRBV7-9; either TRBD1 or TRBD2 may supply D (5 bases each). The CDR3 consists of 15 residues. CDR1 and CDR2 (germline): SEHNR, FQNEAQ (reference sequence). V gave up 2 bases and J gave up 6 bases, with 13 bases separating them. The DNA for the CDR3 is TGTGCCAGCAGCTTATCGGGGCATAGGGCCGGGGAGCTGTTTTTT. This translates into CASSLSGHRAGELFF. Supplemented by reference TRBV7-9 and TRBJ2-2, the full variable domain reads DTGVSQNPRHKITKRGQNVTFRCDPISEHNRLYWYRQTLGQGPEFLTYFQNEAQLEKSRLLSDRFSAERPKGSFSTLEIQRTEQGDSAMYLCASSLSGHRAGELFFGEGSRLTVL.

The chain uses TRBV4-1 and TRBJ1-5; 9 bases fit TRBD1. Trimming took 3 bases from V and 6 from J; bases not matched to a gene: 6. The germline V gene encodes CDR1 MGHRA and CDR2 YSYEKL. The CDR3 runs to 15 residues. The CDR3 nucleotides read TGCGCCAGCAGCCAGGGAAGACAGGGGGGTCAGCCCCAGCATTTT. Translating gives CASSQGRQGGQPQHF.

This chain uses TRBV5-1 with TRBJ1-2; D remains unclear. The CDR3 extends over 15 amino acids. CDR1 SGHRS and CDR2 YFSETQ come from the germline V gene. The V gene lost 0 bases and the J gene lost 7 bases, with 16 bases spanning the gap. CDR3 coding DNA: TGCGCCAGCAGCTTGGATGCGGACTTCGAAGGTGGCTACACCTTC. Protein sequence: CASSLDADFEGGYTF.

This clone came up a few times. This rearrangement joins TRBV4-2 to TRBJ1-4; TRBD1 is a possible D gene (5 bases). V was clipped by 0 bases and J by 5 bases, with 13 bases between them. This CDR3 contains 16 residues. Per the germline V gene, CDR1 is LGHNA and CDR2 is YNFKEQ. DNA of the CDR3: TGTGCCAGCAGCCAAGATAAAACAGGAGGAAATGAAAAACTGTTTTTT. Translation gives CASSQDKTGGNEKLFF.

This chain uses TRBV19 with TRBJ2-1; D not certain. V shed 4 bases and J shed 0 bases, with 13 bases lying between them. The V gene's germline CDR1 is LNHDA and CDR2 SQIVND (reference sequence). This CDR3 spans 16 amino acids. The CDR3: CASSRVWASSYNEQFF. DNA for the CDR3: TGTGCCAGTAGTAGGGTGTGGGCCAGCTCCTACAATGAGCAGTTCTTC.

This clone was recorded a few times. The chain couples TRBV14 to TRBJ1-4; 8 bases agree with TRBD1. The CDR3 sequence is 13 residues long. Germline assignment: CDR1 SGHDN and CDR2 FVKESK. Trimming took 5 bases from V and 8 from J; bases not matched to a gene: 4. CDR3: CASSSDRGEKLFF. The DNA for the CDR3 is TGTGCCAGCAGCTCCGACAGGGGAGAAAAACTGTTTTTT.

The chain is built from TRBV11-2 and TRBJ2-5, with TRBD1 identical over 7 bases. The germline V gene encodes CDR1 SGHAT and CDR2 FQNNGV. The J segment lost 4 bases and the V segment lost 4 bases, leaving 12 bases of the junction unmatched. The CDR3 length is 16 residues. The CDR3 sequence: CASSYRQGRVGETQYF. DNA of the CDR3: TGTGCCAGCAGCTACCGACAGGGAAGGGTTGGAGAGACCCAGTACTTC.

This clone turned up a few times. CDR3 sequence: CAWSGGGRNNYGYTF. The DNA of the CDR3 is TGTGCCTGGAGTGGAGGGGGCAGGAATAACTATGGCTACACCTTC. V usage is TRBV30 and J usage is TRBJ1-2; 7 bases are a match to TRBD1. The CDR3 sequence is 15 residues long. Germline V gives CDR1 GTSNPN, CDR2 SVGIG (reference sequence). After removal of 1 base from V and 1 base from J, the junction contained 6 bases not matched to a gene.

This clone was picked up a small number of times. This chain links TRBV7-2 with TRBJ1-3; D is unclear. Trimming cost V 1 base and J 3 bases, with 4 bases left between them. This CDR3 comprises 13 residues. Germline V gene data show CDR1 as SGHTA and CDR2 as FQGNSA. The CDR3: CASSLGVGNTIYF. CDR3 coding DNA: TGTGCCAGCAGCTTAGGGGTTGGAAACACCATATATTTT.

This clone showed up just a few times. V gene TRBV18 combines with J gene TRBJ1-1, with D uncertain. The CDR3 covers 11 residues. CDR1 is KGHSH and CDR2 is LQKENI in the germline V gene. Trimming shortened V by 4 bases and J by 7 bases, and 7 bases separated the two germline ends. The CDR3 here is CASSHSFEAFF. The DNA of the CDR3 is TGTGCCAGCTCACACTCGTTTGAAGCTTTCTTT.

This sequence joins TRBV4-1 and TRBJ2-1; 8 bases line up with TRBD1. V shed 1 base and J 7 bases; nucleotides not matched to a gene: 12. CDR3 length: 17 residues. In germline, CDR1 is MGHRA, CDR2 YSYEKL. The CDR3 nucleotides are TGCGCCAGCAGCCAAGTTAGGGCCGGGACAGGAATAAATGAGCAGTTCTTC. Its protein is CASSQVRAGTGINEQFF.